Included here is one T cell receptor (beta chain) sequence, with context. Antigen unknown. Clones were sequenced by immunoSEQ multiplex PCR, and TCRdb holds only the in-frame ones, with some missing. Of 35,000 to 45,000 clones listed, about 90% are singletons. This record belongs to a study of OX40 agonist ivuxolimab in advanced cancers. Study information: Ivuxolimab was administered intravenously to patients at 0.01 to 10 mg/kg every 2 weeks. Participants could have had prior anti-PD-1, anti-PD-L1 or anti-CTLA-4 therapy, and 40% had some. Partial responses were achieved by three patients, of whom one had hepatocellular carcinoma and two had cutaneous melanoma.

The study's findings and limits: Expansion of clones was among the lowest in partial responders at 0.1-3.0 mg/kg.

Germline CDR1 reads SGHVS; CDR2 reads FQNEAQ. Trimming at V came to 5 bases and at J to 2 bases, leaving 9 bases not matched to a gene. The CDR3 totals 16 residues. This clonotype was obtained from an adult with an advanced solid tumor such as melanoma, head and neck, liver or kidney cancer. The rearrangement links TRBV7-8 to TRBJ2-7; 10 nucleotides agree with TRBD2. Here the sequenced sample was CD4+ or CD8+ T cells sorted from blood, taken in a trial of the OX40 agonist ivuxolimab. CDR3 in amino acids: CASSERTSGIPYEQYF. DNA for the CDR3: TGTGCCAGCAGCGAGAGGACTAGCGGAATACCCTACGAGCAGTACTTC. Filled out from reference TRBV7-8 and TRBJ2-7, the complete variable domain reads GAGVSQSPRYKVAKRGQDVALRCDPISGHVSLFWYQQALGQGPEFLTYFQNEAQLDKSGLPSDRFFAERPEGSVSTLKIQRTQQEDSAVYLCASSERTSGIPYEQYFGPGTRLTVT.